A selection of T cell receptor beta chains follows, all from one sample in a study of blood T cell repertoires in COVID-19. Produced via immunoSEQ multiplex PCR; TCRdb's table is partial and in-frame only. The repertoire has about 480,000 clones, around 89% of them found once; the top ten carry approximately 4.5%. Sample: peripheral blood. Every receptor here comes from a woman aged 30 to 39 with acute or convalescent COVID-19. Each CDR3 is given with its conserved first and last residue.

v_call	j_call	cdr3_aa
TRBV7-3	TRBJ2-7	CASSLMGLAAEQYF
TRBV7-9	TRBJ1-4	CASRLDRHGEKLFF
TRBV27	TRBJ2-7	CASSLSRQGAREQYF
TRBV4-1	TRBJ2-2	CASSQDRVVARRELFF
TRBV5-8	TRBJ1-2	CASSFVSQGNGYTF
TRBV7-3	TRBJ2-6	CASSLRGPGANVLTF
TRBV5-1	TRBJ1-4	CASSRTGPEKLFF
TRBV7-8	TRBJ2-7	CASSFSGGSDEQYF
TRBV27	TRBJ2-3	CASSLAGPTDTQYF
TRBV6-5	TRBJ1-2	CASAAFPNYGYTF
TRBV2	TRBJ1-1	CASGRTGTMNTEAFF
TRBV6-2/TRBV6-3	TRBJ2-4	CASSWTDLAKNIQYF
TRBV4-1	TRBJ2-3	CASSPRPPSGIRPDTQYF
TRBV5-6	TRBJ2-2	CASSFSGETGELFF
TRBV6-2/TRBV6-3	TRBJ2-2	CASSYPGQMNTGELFF
TRBV7-3	TRBJ2-2	CASSLMGGANTGELFF
TRBV4-1	TRBJ1-2	CASSQVPLYAPGYTF
TRBV4-1	TRBJ2-7	CASSQLPGYEQYF
TRBV27	TRBJ2-7	CASRHHAGTDTYEQYF
TRBV12-3/TRBV12-4	TRBJ2-5	CASSLTGPETQYF
TRBV30	TRBJ1-5	CAWSVSGRAGSNQPQHF
TRBV29-1	TRBJ2-5	CSVSTDNQETQYF
TRBV6-1	TRBJ2-3	CASSEATFSSTDTQYF
TRBV4-1	TRBJ2-3	CASSQHAAAGGNTDTQYF
TRBV11-2	TRBJ2-5	CASSFYRAETQYF
TRBV2	TRBJ2-6	CASSEAARSGANVLTF
TRBV29-1	TRBJ2-7	CSIRTGAVEQYF
TRBV18	TRBJ1-5	CASSRQGADQPQHF
TRBV11-2	TRBJ2-3	CASRYRVTTDTQYF
TRBV5-1	TRBJ1-1	CASSPQTGVNTEAFF
TRBV30	TRBJ2-7	CAWRPLAGSEQYF
TRBV30	TRBJ2-4	CAWSRGQNSTGLAKNIQYF
TRBV5-5	TRBJ2-6	CASSQIGGSGANVLTF
TRBV25-1	TRBJ1-4	CASSDLDPGQYIEKLFF
TRBV2	TRBJ2-3	CASQNELAGGGDTQYF
TRBV6-6	TRBJ2-3	CASSLGTRGTDTQYF
TRBV20-1	TRBJ2-5	CSASEARWTAQETQYF
TRBV28	TRBJ1-5	CASRPQGASNQPQHF
TRBV3-1/TRBV3-2	TRBJ2-3	CASSQDRGAHTDTQYF
TRBV5-1	TRBJ2-2	CASSLGRGGTGELFF
TRBV7-9	TRBJ1-6	CASSTPTQGLPYNSPLHF
TRBV5-5	TRBJ1-4	CASSLNPGATNEKLFF
TRBV9	TRBJ1-4	CASSVTGTTNEKLFF
TRBV24-1	TRBJ2-3	CATSDRQGVTDTQYF
TRBV19	TRBJ2-1	CASSISGGEGENEQFF
TRBV7-3	TRBJ1-6	CASSLTGVGSPLHF
TRBV2	TRBJ2-5	CASNPVGGKETQYF
TRBV3-1/TRBV3-2	TRBJ1-6	CASSQGLGGQGGYNSPLHF
TRBV11-3	TRBJ1-6	CASSRGQNSPLHF
TRBV4-1	TRBJ1-6	CASSPQDRGGISPLHF
TRBV4-2	TRBJ2-5	CASSQTRVGTSGGAGETQYF
TRBV3-1/TRBV3-2	TRBJ1-6	CASSLDRTGGYSPLHF
TRBV28	TRBJ2-5	CASRRQGWETQYF
TRBV3-1/TRBV3-2	TRBJ1-5	CASSHRGGEGNQPQHF
TRBV4-1	TRBJ1-3	CASSPAGTGTGNTIYF
TRBV27	TRBJ2-3	CASSLTPSRDRATDTQYF
TRBV5-8	TRBJ1-1	CATTPLMNTEAFF
TRBV15	TRBJ1-5	CATSRDPGRGNQPQHF